This T cell receptor (beta chain) was sequenced in a study of blood T cells in healthy people across ages (dated by TCRdb to between 2014 and 2017). About the study as a whole: In model experiments, roughly one uniquely barcoded TCR beta cDNA molecule per two T cells was captured by template switching. For two donors (one aged 18 to 29 and one aged 80 or older), the study analyzed two additional independent replicas of 1 million unique cDNA reads from the same blood draw. The study measured age-related changes in TCR beta repertoire diversity using deep sequencing normalized with unique cDNA molecular identifiers. Four age groups were formed from the donors: young (average 16 years), middle-aged (just under 40), aged (around 62) and long-lived (more than 75). Donors of different ages were randomly distributed across sequencing lanes to avoid experimental bias. Here is what the overall study found, with its caveats: The CMV infection status of donors was not known, potentially confounding age-related changes in expanded clonotypes. Estimates of total diversity from one million sequenced T cells were regarded as lower bounds and underestimates. There was a strong correlation between observed TCR beta diversity and the percentage of naive T cells measured by flow cytometry. Compared with the aged group, the long-lived group had more naive CD4+ T cells, fewer expanded clones and increased TCR diversity, a pattern suggesting age selection. Since profiling was done on bulk unsorted PBMCs, naive and antigen-experienced compartments could not be conclusively compared. Observed TCR beta diversity per million T cells fell roughly linearly with age, and a significant reduction was already apparent by age approximately 41.

CDR1 and CDR2 were assigned from the germline V gene as MNHEY and SVGEGT. Relative to germline, V is 7 bases shorter and J is 4 bases shorter, with 17 bases between their ends. The CDR3 spans 16 residues, from the cysteine through the phenylalanine. The kept DNA is CDR3 alone, 48 bases in frame from the first base. In this sample, this clonotype turned up a few times. There is no known antigen for this receptor. No base-level quality is on record; no much larger clone is a single base apart. The library relied on 5' RACE. Sequencing instrument: Illumina HiSeq 2500. A second PCR of about 7 to 12 cycles was performed with a sample-barcoded 5' primer and a J-beta primer mix. Each TCR beta cDNA molecule received a unique molecular identifier from a template-switch 5' adaptor carrying 12 random nucleotides. Each sample yielded at least 3 million CDR3-containing paired-end reads. The Mint cDNA synthesis kit, primed by a TRBC-specific oligonucleotide, was used to synthesize first-strand cDNA from all RNA. After uracil-DNA glycosylase treatment, a first 18-cycle PCR used universal primers M1SS and BC2_uni_R on all cDNA. As for how the authors treated the data: Normalization of each sample was performed by random selection of 1 million high-quality reads, each carrying a distinct molecular identifier. Instead of being binned into consensus sequences, reads that shared molecular identifiers were thrown out. CDR3 identification, clonotype clustering and error correction used MiTCR with a Q25 quality threshold and the strictest error-elimination algorithm. A nonparametric unseen species model with Euler transformation was used to estimate a lower bound on total TCR beta diversity. The raw public data were reprocessed by TCRdb itself: fastp quality trimming at Q25, MiXCR clonotype calling, in-frame beta chains only. Each CDR3 protein appears once, grouped with its most common genes and DNA. Clone size and V and J calls follow TCRdb, not the original study. The sample table contains 2 million or so distinct CDR3 sequences; only one count was recorded for approximately 50% of them. The ten biggest clones cover less than 2.5% of the sample.

The approximately 39 donors, aged about 6 to 95 years, were systemically healthy Caucasian individuals from Russia. About 10 milliliters of peripheral blood were drawn from each donor into EDTA-treated Vacutainer tubes. Ficoll-Paque density-gradient centrifugation was used to isolate PBMCs, with at least 7 million per sample. Trizol reagent was used to extract total RNA from PBMCs, with at least 5 micrograms per sample. Naive CD45RAhigh/CD27high T cell percentages were measured by flow cytometry on a PBMC aliquot from every donor. The chain is assembled from TRBV6-2 or TRBV6-3 and TRBJ2-6; TRBD1 is a weak D gene call, 6 bases matching. The receptor was isolated from a middle-aged woman in good health. The sample taken for sequencing was blood. The nucleotides are TGTGCCAGCACTCGTACAGGGAGAGCCGGGGCCAACGTCCTGACTTTC. Its protein reads: CASTRTGRAGANVLTF.